The 29 T cell receptor beta chains listed next were all sequenced from one sample in a study of tumor-infiltrating lymphocytes in primary liver carcinoma. The study co-extracted DNA and RNA from 20-30 mg of unsorted bulk tissue. Using a constant-region primer together with ProtoScript II reverse transcriptase, TCR beta cDNA was made from approximately 0.55 ug of total RNA. What produced the TCR beta libraries was three nested multiplex PCR rounds using slightly modified ARM-PCR. The opening two PCR rounds, approximately 10 cycles each, paired TRBV1-TRBV30 forward primers with a C-beta reverse primer. TCRdb passed the multiplex PCR reads through MiXCR, listing each CDR3 protein once. Of 20,000 to 25,000 distinct CDR3 sequences listed, roughly 85% are singletons. Sequencing used liver tumor tissue from sampling region 1. The sample's subset: tumor region T1, superior pole. These receptors all stem from a woman aged 25 to 39 with primary liver carcinoma and hepatitis B virus infection.

Concerning this clonotype: The junction does not match germline at one end; this may be a read error. The V gene is TRBV28, the J gene TRBJ1-1; 7 positions agree with TRBD1. The CDR3 has 14 residues. The germline gives CDR1 MDHEN, CDR2 SYDVKM. CDR3 amino acids: CVSSLLQGNTEAIF. In nucleotides, the CDR3 is TGTGTCAGCAGTTTATTACAGGGGAACACTGAAGCTATCTTT. Variable domain in full (rest from reference TRBV28 and TRBJ1-1): DVKVTQSSRYLVKRTGEKVFLECVQDMDHENMFWYRQDPGLGLRLIYFSYDVKMKEKGDIPEGYSVSREKKERFSLILESASTNQTSMYLCVSSLLQGNTEAIFGQGTRLTVV.

This clonotype was seen many times. The chain is built from TRBV20-1 and TRBJ1-2; 7 bases align to TRBD1. With V trimmed by 6 bases and J by 1 base, 5 bases remained unmatched. The CDR3 length is 13 residues. Germline V lookup: CDR1 DFQATT, CDR2 SNEGSKA (reference sequence). The CDR3: CSAWDSCNYGYTF. In DNA form, the CDR3 reads TGCAGTGCATGGGACAGTTGTAACTATGGCTACACCTTC.

Comment on this clonotype: Sequence at one end of the junction differs from germline and may be a read error. This rearrangement joins TRBV28 to TRBJ2-1; possibly TRBD1 or TRBD2 for D (5 bases each). Germline V gene sequence: CDR1 MDHEN, CDR2 SYDVKM. The CDR3 runs 16 residues. The CDR3: CASCLNSGIDPTGQFF. The CDR3 DNA follows: TGTGCCAGCTGTTTAAATTCGGGAATTGACCCCACGGGGCAATTCTTC.

About this clonotype itself: Germline is not matched at one junction end, which may reflect a read error. This sequence joins TRBV7-9 and TRBJ2-7; 9 bases are shared with TRBD2. This CDR3 contains 15 residues. The germline gives CDR1 SEHNR, CDR2 FQNEAQ (reference sequence). This chain's CDR3 is CSSSWGLAAPYEHYF. The CDR3 DNA is TGCTCCAGCAGCTGGGGACTAGCCGCACCTTACGAGCACTACTTC.

Remarks on this clonotype: The junction shows a germline mismatch at one end, possibly a read error. The chain employs TRBV7-8 and TRBJ2-7; D perhaps matches TRBD1 (6 bases). The germline V gene has CDR1 SGHVS and CDR2 FQNEAQ. This CDR3 is 16 amino acids long. The CDR3 protein is CVSSLGRGQGSHEQYF. CDR3 in DNA: TGTGTCAGCAGCTTAGGACGGGGACAAGGGAGCCACGAGCAATACTTC.

Details on this clonotype: At one of its ends the junction is not consistent with the germline gene, which may arise from a read error. The CDR3 loop is CAISESATRQDTQYF. DNA for the CDR3: TGTGCTATCAGTGAGTCGGCTACCAGACAAGATACCCAATACTTC. V is TRBV10-3 and J is TRBJ2-5; D uncertain. The CDR3 runs to 15 residues. Looked up from germline, CDR1 is ENHRY and CDR2 is SYGVKD.

This clonotype was recorded many times. The chain has TRBV29-1 and TRBJ2-2; 10 bases match TRBD2. The CDR3 totals 13 residues. Germline CDR1 is SQVTM and CDR2 is ANQGSEA. V shed 4 bases, J shed 6 bases, and the junction held 2 bases outside the gene matches. The CDR3 is CSVVLAGAGELFF. The CDR3 DNA sequence: TGCAGCGTTGTCCTAGCGGGAGCCGGGGAGCTGTTTTTT.

This sequence joins TRBV12-5 and TRBJ2-7, with D perhaps matching TRBD1 (5 bases). Germline V gives CDR1 LGHNT, CDR2 FRNRAP. The CDR3 is 14 amino acids. Trimming removed 5 bases from V and 2 bases from J, with 13 bases in between. CDR3: CASGPDTGAYEQYF. The CDR3 DNA reads TGTGCTAGTGGTCCGGACACGGGCGCCTACGAGCAGTACTTC. The full variable domain, rest sourced from reference TRBV12-5 and TRBJ2-7, is DARVTQTPRHKVTEMGQEVTMRCQPILGHNTVFWYRQTMMQGLELLAYFRNRAPLDDSGMPKDRFSAEMPDATLATLKIQPSEPRDSAVYFCASGPDTGAYEQYFGPGTRLTVT.

As to this clonotype: The junction departs from the called germline gene at one end, perhaps through a read error. V usage is TRBV5-6 and J usage is TRBJ1-1; 7 bases match TRBD1. Germline CDR1 and CDR2: SGHDT and YYEEEE. This CDR3 is 13 amino acids long. CDR3 amino acids: CVSSFWGRRGAFF. In DNA, the CDR3 is TGTGTCAGCAGCTTTTGGGGTCGCAGGGGGGCTTTCTTT.

Note on this clonotype: The missing conserved phenylalanine or tryptophan at the end of this CDR3 makes a read error likely. The DNA is omitted, as the CDR3 cannot be located on it reliably, and the CDR3 follows TCRdb's listing. V usage is TRBV7-8 and J usage is TRBJ2-2; the table assigns TRBD2, which was not confirmed against the DNA. Germline CDR1 and CDR2: SGHVS and FQNEAQ. The CDR3 comprises 16 residues, both ends counted. The CDR3 region is CVSSLGRRENTGEPFY.

V usage is TRBV11-2 and J usage is TRBJ1-6, with D perhaps TRBD1 (6 bases). Trimming took 8 bases from V and 10 from J, leaving 21 bases between them. The CDR3 runs to 15 residues. CDR1 is SGHAT and CDR2 is FQNNGV in the germline V gene. The CDR3 DNA reads TGTGCCAGCCAAATCACCCAGGGGACTAACTCACCCCTCCACTTT. The encoded protein is CASQITQGTNSPLHF. The complete variable domain, with remaining parts taken from reference TRBV11-2 and TRBJ1-6, reads EAGVAQSPRYKIIEKRQSVAFWCNPISGHATLYWYQQILGQGPKLLIQFQNNGVVDDSQLPKDRFSAERLKGVDSTLKIQPAKLEDSAVYLCASQITQGTNSPLHFGNGTRLTVT.

The genes are TRBV5-8 and TRBJ2-3; TRBD1 might be the D (5 bases). This CDR3 is built from 17 residues. The germline V gene encodes CDR1 SGHTS and CDR2 YDEGEE. Trimming took off 4 bases at V and 5 bases at J, with 23 bases between the two ends. CDR3 sequence (DNA): TGTGCCAGCAGCGCAGACGGACACCCTCCACACATAGATACGCAGTATTTT. Protein product: CASSADGHPPHIDTQYF.

A remark on this clonotype: This CDR3 is missing its conserved last phenylalanine or tryptophan, likely due to a read error. The DNA is omitted, as the CDR3 cannot be located on it reliably, and the CDR3 follows TCRdb's listing. The chain employs TRBV11-3 and TRBJ2-1; TRBD2, the D gene given by the table, was not confirmed from the DNA. The length of the CDR3 is 15 amino acids, counting both ends. Germline values: CDR1 SGHNT, CDR2 YENEEA. The CDR3 protein is CASSRQAGGGYEQCY.

Comment on this clonotype: The junction and the germline gene differ at one end; a read error may be behind it. The chain couples TRBV11-3 to TRBJ2-1, with 8 bases fitting TRBD2. Germline values: CDR1 SGHNT, CDR2 YENEEA. The CDR3 is 17 residues long. CDR3 nucleotides: TGTGCCAGTAGCTTAGGCCTACTGGCGGGAGGCCACAATGAGCAGTTCTTC. It yields the protein CASSLGLLAGGHNEQFF.

The table lists this clonotype with many counts. The chain couples TRBV6-6 to TRBJ1-1, with a tentative D call TRBD1 (6 bases). Germline-derived CDR1 and CDR2 are MNHNY and SVGAGI (reference sequence). The CDR3 spans 13 residues. Between the trimmed V and J ends, which lost 2 bases and 4 bases, there was a span of 8 bases. CDR3 loop: CASSYTGLTEAFF. The CDR3 region has the DNA TGTGCCAGCAGTTACACAGGGCTCACTGAAGCTTTCTTT.

Worth noting for this clonotype: One end of the junction does not line up with germline, which may come from a read error. This sequence joins TRBV2 and TRBJ2-7, with TRBD1 matching 9 bases. This CDR3 region has 13 residues. Germline V lookup: CDR1 SNHLY, CDR2 FYNNEI. CDR3 residues: CTSKRTGEYEQYF. The CDR3 DNA is TGTACCAGCAAGAGGACAGGGGAATACGAGCAGTACTTC.

The V and J genes are TRBV5-8 and TRBJ2-1; D gene unclear. V was shortened by 10 bases and J by 8 bases, with 13 bases between the two germline ends. From germline, CDR1 is SGHTS and CDR2 YDEGEE. CDR3 length: 11 amino acids. In DNA, the CDR3 is TGTGCCTTGGGTCGCCTCGATGAGCAGTTCTTC. Amino acid sequence: CALGRLDEQFF.

To note about this clonotype: At one of its ends the junction is not consistent with the germline gene, which may arise from a read error. This sequence joins TRBV29-1 and TRBJ2-1, with D perhaps TRBD2 (5 bases). Germline V gives CDR1 SQVTM, CDR2 ANQGSEA. The CDR3 runs to 12 residues. The CDR3 protein is CRVLSDYNGQFF. The CDR3 DNA follows: TGCAGAGTCCTAAGTGACTACAATGGGCAGTTCTTC.

With regard to this clonotype: A clone one base away is much larger, so this may be a read error. This CDR3 is missing its conserved last phenylalanine or tryptophan, likely due to a read error. V usage is TRBV6-6 and J usage is TRBJ2-7, with 9 nucleotides matching TRBD2. With 3 bases clipped from V and 7 bases from J, the junction kept 7 bases outside the gene matches. Per germline, CDR1 MNHNY and CDR2 SVGAGI (reference sequence). This CDR3 has 14 amino acids. CDR3 DNA: TGTGCCAGCAGTTATGCACTAGCGGGTGGTGAGCAGTACTTG. It yields the protein CASSYALAGGEQYL.

V gene TRBV6-5 combines with J gene TRBJ2-3, with D possibly TRBD2 on 6 matching bases. This CDR3 is built from 16 residues. The germline V and J ends were trimmed by 6 bases and 5 bases, with 21 bases remaining between them. CDR1 MNHEY and CDR2 SVGAGI come from the germline V gene. The CDR3 DNA reads as TGTGCCAGCAGGAGCTCTCTCAGGAGGGCCAGAGATACGCAGTATTTT. Its translation is CASRSSLRRARDTQYF.

J is TRBJ1-1 and V is TRBV5-6; tentative D call: TRBD1 (5 bases). From germline, CDR1 is SGHDT and CDR2 YYEEEE. This CDR3 has 13 residues. V was trimmed by 4 bases and J by 10 bases, leaving 17 bases between them. CDR3 bases: TGTGCCAGCAGCCTTTGGAGCCGCAGGGTAGCTTTCTTT. Encoded protein: CASSLWSRRVAFF.

On this clonotype itself: The junction departs from germline at one end; a sequencing error may be responsible. The rearrangement joins TRBV5-8 to TRBJ2-1; D not certain. Germline loops: CDR1 SGHTS, CDR2 YDEGEE. This CDR3 region has 13 residues. DNA for the CDR3: TGTGCCAGCAGCTTGGATATGGGCAATGGGCAGTTCTTC. This codes for CASSLDMGNGQFF.

This clonotype was seen only once. This is likely a read error, given that the CDR3 carries no conserved phenylalanine or tryptophan at its end. This chain links TRBV5-1 with TRBJ1-5; weak D call: TRBD1 (5 bases). The germline V gene has CDR1 SGHRS and CDR2 YFSETQ. CDR3 length: 13 amino acids. The CDR3 DNA follows: TGTGCCAGCAGCTTGATGGGGGATCAGCCCCAGCATATT. It is translated as CASSLMGDQPQHI.

Comments on this clonotype: A junction boundary mismatches the germline segment, possibly from a read error. The V and J genes are TRBV6-5 and TRBJ2-2, with 8 bases identical to TRBD1. Per germline, CDR1 MNHEY and CDR2 SVGAGI. This CDR3 has 15 residues. The CDR3 reads CASSPRTGFTGELSF. In DNA form, the CDR3 reads TGTGCCAGCAGTCCACGGACAGGGTTCACTGGGGAGCTGTCTTTT.

With respect to this clonotype: The final CDR3 position lacks the conserved phenylalanine or tryptophan, pointing to a likely read error. The DNA is left out, because the CDR3 cannot be placed on it with certainty; the CDR3 is given as TCRdb lists it. The chain has TRBV4-1 and TRBJ2-4; whether TRBD1, the table's D call, matches the DNA was not checked. Germline CDR1 reads MGHRA; CDR2 reads YSYEKL. The CDR3 numbers 16 amino acids, ends counted. CDR3: CASSPEMNRDTSKWYI.

The CDR3 DNA sequence: TGTGCCAGCAACTTACTGACAGAGCTATCGCAGTACTTC. Its translation is CASNLLTELSQYF. The chain links TRBV5-6 to TRBJ2-7; D may be TRBD1 (5 bases). The germline V gene encodes CDR1 SGHDT and CDR2 YYEEEE. The ends were cut back, 6 bases at V and 9 bases at J, with 19 bases in the middle. The CDR3 contains 13 residues.

Comment on this clonotype: This is likely a read error, given that the CDR3 carries no conserved phenylalanine or tryptophan at its end. The V and J genes are TRBV29-1 and TRBJ1-2; D uncertain. The CDR3 is 12 residues long. Trimming shortened V by 5 bases and J by 5 bases, and 12 bases separated the two germline ends. CDR1 and CDR2 from the germline V gene are SQVTM and ANQGSEA. The CDR3 loop reads CSVSGRPYGYTL. Written as DNA, the CDR3 is TGCAGCGTTTCTGGCAGACCATATGGCTACACCCTC.

This clonotype was counted ten times or more. V gene TRBV7-9 combines with J gene TRBJ2-1, with D perhaps TRBD2 (5 bases). V dropped 4 bases and J dropped 5 bases, with 12 bases sitting between them. Germline V lookup: CDR1 SEHNR, CDR2 FQNEAQ (reference sequence). The CDR3 extends over 14 amino acids. The CDR3 region has the DNA TGTGCCAGCAGCTCTGAGGGCAATAACAATGAGCAGTTCTTC. It yields the protein CASSSEGNNNEQFF. The full variable domain, with the rest looked up from reference TRBV7-9 and TRBJ2-1, is DTGVSQNPRHKITKRGQNVTFRCDPISEHNRLYWYRQTLGQGPEFLTYFQNEAQLEKSRLLSDRFSAERPKGSFSTLEIQRTEQGDSAMYLCASSSEGNNNEQFFGPGTRLTVL.

This clonotype was counted a few times. A much larger clone differs from this one at a single base, so this may be a read error. The chain combines TRBV4-1 with TRBJ2-3; D is unclear. The CDR3 runs to 14 residues. The germline V gene encodes CDR1 MGHRA and CDR2 YSYEKL. CDR3 residues: CASNQDRNTDTQYF. For the CDR3, the DNA is TGCGCCAGCAACCAAGATCGGAACACAGATACGCAGTATTTT.